This T cell receptor (beta chain) comes out of a study of Graves' ophthalmopathy and Graves' hyperthyroidism. General study results and limits: Most thyroid clonotypes with frequency above 0.001 were detected in blood too. Ophthalmopathy progression prediction by the model yielded a sensitivity of 60% to 71% and a specificity of around 72%.

The CDR3 is made up of 16 amino acids. Trimming shortened V by 4 bases and J by 3 bases, and 16 bases separated the two germline ends. Germline V lookup: CDR1 LGHNA, CDR2 YNFKEQ. The study amplified TCR beta CDR3 regions using RNA transcripts. Second-round multiplex PCR followed a first-round RT-PCR using HTBI primers. TCRdb itself ran the multiplex PCR reads through MiXCR, one entry per CDR3 protein. The sample has about 210,000 distinct CDR3 sequences, roughly 27% seen once. Concerning this clonotype: Antigen unknown.

The chain joins TRBV4-2 to TRBJ1-3; D is uncertain. The sample comprised peripheral blood. The receptor comes from a man between 50 and 59 years old with Graves' ophthalmopathy. CDR3 loop: CASSPGKESVGNTIYF. CDR3 in DNA: TGTGCCAGCAGCCCCGGAAAGGAGTCTGTTGGAAACACCATATATTTT.